The 14 T cell receptor beta chains listed next were all sequenced from one sample in a study of cytomegalovirus exposure and HLA in healthy donors. PCR used 60 Vbeta primers and 13 Jbeta primers. Libraries were prepared by immunoSEQ multiplex PCR; TCRdb keeps only in-frame clonotypes and omits some of them. The sample contains 200,000 or so clones, about 88% of which appear only once. The sequencing input was PBMCs. Receptors were obtained from a girl younger than two in good health and CMV-seronegative.

The chain combines TRBV19 with TRBJ1-1; D is unresolved. V was cut by 6 bases and J by 4 bases, with 6 bases left in between. This CDR3 has 11 amino acids. Looked up from germline, CDR1 is LNHDA and CDR2 is SQIVND (reference sequence). The CDR3 is CASRSGTEAFF. Here the CDR3 DNA reads TGTGCCAGTAGATCGGGCACTGAAGCTTTCTTT.

V is TRBV5-4 and J is TRBJ1-4; D may be TRBD1 (6 bases). This CDR3 has 14 residues. V lost 4 bases and J lost 4, with 11 bases in between. CDR1 SGHNT and CDR2 YYREEE come from the germline V gene (reference sequence). The CDR3 nucleotides are TGTGCCAGCAGCCGGGACACTTATAATGAAAAACTGTTTTTT. It encodes CASSRDTYNEKLFF.

V usage is TRBV5-8 and J usage is TRBJ2-7; D perhaps matches TRBD2 (5 bases). The CDR3 runs 12 residues. The germline gives CDR1 SGHTS, CDR2 YDEGEE. V was trimmed by 0 bases and J by 4 bases, leaving 5 bases between them. CDR3 amino acids: CASSLGGYEQYF. CDR3 nucleotide sequence: TGTGCCAGCAGCTTGGGCGGGTACGAGCAGTACTTC.

The chain employs TRBV30 and TRBJ1-1; 7 bases map to TRBD1. The V and J ends lost 5 bases and 1 base, in that order; junction bases with no gene match: 4. The CDR3 is made up of 13 amino acids. Germline lookup yields CDR1 GTSNPN and CDR2 SVGIG (reference sequence). In DNA form, the CDR3 reads TGTGCCTGGGACCGACAGGGGAACACTGAAGCTTTCTTT. Translating it yields CAWDRQGNTEAFF.

The chain has TRBV9 and TRBJ2-3; TRBD2 is a possible D gene (6 bases). Trimming shortened V by 5 bases and J by 4 bases, and 17 bases separated the two germline ends. The CDR3 runs 15 residues. The V gene's germline CDR1 is SGDLS and CDR2 YYNGEE. The CDR3 sequence is CASRSSGRGADTQYF. The CDR3 DNA reads as TGTGCCAGCAGGTCGTCCGGGAGAGGGGCAGATACGCAGTATTTT.

The chain recombines TRBV6-5 with TRBJ2-1, with 10 bases aligning to TRBD1. The CDR3 contains 14 residues. The germline gives CDR1 MNHEY, CDR2 SVGAGI. J gave up 4 bases and V 10 bases, and 7 bases lay outside the gene matches. This chain's CDR3 is CATRTGGTYNEQFF. CDR3 in DNA: TGTGCCACCAGGACAGGGGGGACTTACAATGAGCAGTTCTTC.

This chain joins TRBV2 and TRBJ2-7; D not certain. V lost 6 bases and J lost 4, with 4 bases in between. Germline CDR1 is SNHLY and CDR2 is FYNNEI. The CDR3 covers 10 residues. Written as DNA, the CDR3 is TGTGCCAGCAGCGGGTACGAGCAGTACTTC. Its translation is CASSGYEQYF.

This chain uses TRBV5-1 with TRBJ2-7, with D hard to call. V dropped 3 bases and J dropped 6 bases, with 7 bases sitting between them. The germline V gene has CDR1 SGHRS and CDR2 YFSETQ. The CDR3 totals 11 residues. The CDR3 DNA is TGCGCCAGCAGCTCTACAGCCGAGCAGTACTTC. Its translation is CASSSTAEQYF.

CDR3 sequence: CASSQRGGDTGGSLYF. CDR3 nucleotides: TGCGCCAGCAGCCAACGTGGGGGGGACACCGGCGGTTCCCTGTACTTC. The rearrangement links TRBV4-1 to TRBJ2-5; the D gene is possibly TRBD2 (7 bases). The length of the CDR3 is 16 residues. CDR1 and CDR2 from the germline V gene are MGHRA and YSYEKL. V was clipped by 2 bases and J by 13 bases, with 26 bases between them.

The CDR3 DNA reads TGTGCCTGGAGTGGTCATGATGGAGGGGGCCGTCAGCCCCAGCATTTT. Protein sequence: CAWSGHDGGGRQPQHF. This chain uses TRBV30 with TRBJ1-5, with TRBD1 matching 7 bases. The CDR3 is 16 amino acids. Germline CDR1 is GTSNPN and CDR2 is SVGIG (reference sequence). The junction had 12 bases not matched to a gene; V was cut back by 1 base and J by 6 bases.

This chain uses TRBV6-5 with TRBJ1-2; 10 positions match TRBD1. The CDR3 has 14 residues. The V segment lost 4 bases and the J segment 4 bases; nucleotides outside the gene matches: 3. Per germline, CDR1 MNHEY and CDR2 SVGAGI. CDR3 sequence (DNA): TGTGCCAGCAGTTCGGGACAGGGGCCCTATGGCTACACCTTC. Translated: CASSSGQGPYGYTF.

The chain recombines TRBV5-6 with TRBJ2-5; 11 nucleotides line up with TRBD2. V was pared by 2 bases and J by 5 bases, with 8 bases of the junction left unmatched. Germline V gene lookup returns CDR1 SGHDT and CDR2 YYEEEE. The CDR3 covers 16 residues. Here the CDR3 DNA reads TGTGCCAGCAGCTTCCCGCTAGCGGGAGGACGGGAGACCCAGTACTTC. This encodes CASSFPLAGGRETQYF.

The V call is TRBV5-1, the J call TRBJ2-1; a possible D gene is TRBD2 (5 bases). The CDR3 consists of 12 residues. The V end was cut by 0 bases, the J end by 8 bases, with 6 bases between. Germline assignment: CDR1 SGHRS and CDR2 YFSETQ. CDR3 amino acids: CASSLDGDEQFF. The CDR3 DNA reads TGCGCCAGCAGCTTGGACGGGGATGAGCAGTTCTTC.

The chain has TRBV13 and TRBJ1-6, with D tentatively TRBD1 (6 bases). The CDR3 extends over 15 amino acids. Between the trimmed V and J ends, which lost 6 bases and 10 bases, there was a span of 19 bases. Germline-derived CDR1 and CDR2 are PRHDT and FYEKMQ (reference sequence). CDR3 loop: CASSRLQGLVSPLHF. As DNA, the CDR3 is TGTGCCAGCAGTCGCCTCCAGGGGCTGGTGTCACCCCTCCACTTT.